This TCR beta chain derives from a study of PD-L1 blockade in urothelial cancer. Turning to the study itself: Patients went on atezolizumab around 2014, receiving 1,200 mg intravenously every 3 weeks. Blood underwent analysis 3 weeks (second dose) and 6 weeks after treatment began.

Into every PCR, synthetic TCR analog templates were spiked. Measured with immunoSEQ multiplex PCR; TCRdb has only the in-frame clones, and not every one. The sample carries 40,000 to 60,000 clones, roughly 80% recorded once. V shed 2 bases and J 3 bases; nucleotides not matched to a gene: 3. Germline V gene data show CDR1 as MNHEY and CDR2 as SMNVEV (reference sequence). The CDR3 loop spans 15 amino acids. Stated time point: peripheral blood 6 weeks after treatment start. The sequencing used PBMCs, collected around atezolizumab (anti-PD-L1) treatment. This rearrangement joins TRBV27 to TRBJ1-5, with 8 bases matching TRBD1. The TCR originated in a man in his sixties or seventies with urothelial cancer. DNA of the CDR3: TGTGCCAGCAGTTTAGTGGGACAGGACAATCAGCCCCAGCATTTT. As protein: CASSLVGQDNQPQHF.